The present T cell receptor beta chain was sequenced within a study of blood T cell repertoires in COVID-19. Overall study: COVID-19 samples, acute and convalescent, were from the United States, Italy and Spain.

As processed by the authors: By means of reference gene primer amplification, nucleated cell counts were estimated. Repertoires were generated with immunoSEQ multiplex PCR, while TCRdb's copy carries only in-frame clones and drops some. V and J calls and clone size come straight from that table; D and trimming were deduced from the DNA. This sample yields about 230,000 clones, of which around 80% are seen a single time; 1.4% belongs to the top ten. Trimming stripped 2 bases from V and 5 bases from J, with 13 bases between. The CDR3 contains 15 residues. The germline V gene encodes CDR1 KGHSH and CDR2 LQKENI.

Source material: peripheral blood. The TCR was taken from a woman between 35 and 50 years old who had recovered from COVID-19. V gene TRBV18 combines with J gene TRBJ1-5; D is possibly TRBD1 (6 bases). The CDR3 region is CASSPMAGVHQPQHF. The CDR3 region has the DNA TGTGCCAGCTCACCAATGGCAGGGGTCCATCAGCCCCAGCATTTT.